The 20 T cell receptor beta chains listed next were all sequenced from one sample in a study of identical twins. TCRdb ran MiXCR on the 5' RACE reads and lists one entry per CDR3 protein. The sample includes around 650,000 distinct CDR3 sequences, roughly 6.6% of them seen just once. The same data also contributed to another study, on yellow fever vaccine responses in identical twins.

The sequencing input was PBMCs. The receptor set was obtained from a woman between 18 and 29 years old in good health.

In this sample, this clonotype turned up a few times. The CDR3 reads CSARGFGAQSYEQYF. The CDR3 bases are TGCAGTGCTAGGGGGTTTGGGGCGCAATCCTACGAGCAGTACTTC. The chain combines TRBV20-1 with TRBJ2-7, with D tentatively TRBD1 (5 bases). The CDR3 sequence is 15 residues long. Deletions cut 3 bases from V and 1 base from J, with 16 bases between. Germline loops: CDR1 DFQATT, CDR2 SNEGSKA (reference sequence).

This clonotype was counted ten times or more. The chain joins TRBV21-1 to TRBJ2-2; TRBD2 is the table's D call and was not checked against the DNA. TRBV21-1 is shown as a pseudogene. The CDR3 consists of 14 residues. Here the CDR3 DNA reads TGTGCCAGCAGCAAAGCTAGCGGGAGCGGGGAGCTGTTTTTT. Amino acid sequence: CASSKASGSGELFF.

V is TRBV7-9 and J is TRBJ2-5; 7 bases fit TRBD1. J lost 2 bases, V lost 3 bases, and 6 bases had no gene match. This CDR3 has 15 residues. Looked up from germline, CDR1 is SEHNR and CDR2 is FQNEAQ (reference sequence). CDR3 DNA sequence: TGTGCCAGCAGCTTGGTGGGACAGACTCAAGAGACCCAGTACTTC. It codes for CASSLVGQTQETQYF.

The CDR3 nucleotides are TGCGCCAGCAACCAGGACAGCTCCGACTATGGCTACACCTTC. As protein: CASNQDSSDYGYTF. This chain connects TRBV5-1 to TRBJ1-2, with D possibly being TRBD1 (6 bases). V shed 6 bases and J shed 3 bases, with 15 bases lying between them. CDR3 length equals 14 residues. The germline V gene encodes CDR1 SGHRS and CDR2 YFSETQ.

This clonotype was observed at least ten times. The chain couples TRBV29-1 to TRBJ1-1; D gene uncertain. V was pared by 0 bases and J by 7 bases, with 12 bases between. From germline, CDR1 is SQVTM and CDR2 ANQGSEA. The CDR3 consists of 13 residues. Here the CDR3 reads CSVEELVEVEAFF. The CDR3 DNA reads as TGCAGCGTTGAAGAACTGGTCGAAGTTGAAGCTTTCTTT.

This clonotype was observed a handful of times. The J gene is TRBJ2-1, the V gene TRBV6-1; weak D call: TRBD1 (6 bases). The CDR3 totals 16 residues. Between the trimmed V and J ends, which lost 8 bases and 4 bases, there was a span of 21 bases. Per germline, CDR1 MNHNS and CDR2 SASEGT. This CDR3 is CASARQVVNLYNEQFF. The CDR3, as DNA: TGTGCCAGCGCGAGACAGGTTGTGAACCTTTACAATGAGCAGTTCTTC.

In this sample, this clonotype turned up a few times. The chain links TRBV2 to TRBJ2-5; TRBD1 is a possible D gene (5 bases). The CDR3 sequence is 12 residues long. Germline CDR1 reads SNHLY; CDR2 reads FYNNEI. The ends were cut back, 11 bases at V and 5 bases at J, with 15 bases in the middle. The CDR3 reads CAGAVTEETQYF. The CDR3 DNA sequence: TGTGCCGGGGCAGTCACGGAGGAGACCCAGTACTTC.

This clonotype was found many times. J is TRBJ2-1 and V is TRBV12-3 or TRBV12-4; a possible D gene is TRBD2 (6 bases). The CDR3 is 13 amino acids. V was cut by 7 bases and J by 4 bases, with 11 bases left in between. CDR3 DNA: TGTGCCAGCAAGGACTACTCATACAATGAGCAGTTCTTC. Its protein is CASKDYSYNEQFF.

This clonotype was counted at least ten times. The chain combines TRBV5-1 with TRBJ2-1; a possible D gene is TRBD2 (6 bases). The germline CDR1 and CDR2 sequences are SGHRS and YFSETQ. The CDR3 contains 15 residues. The ends were cut back, 4 bases at V and 1 base at J, with 12 bases in the middle. The CDR3 sequence: CASSQGGISYNEQFF. The DNA of the CDR3 is TGCGCCAGCAGCCAAGGCGGGATATCCTACAATGAGCAGTTCTTC.

This clonotype was seen repeatedly, ten times or more. This chain connects TRBV25-1 to TRBJ2-1; the D is unclear. Germline V gives CDR1 MGHDK, CDR2 SYGVNS. Trimming removed 3 bases at V and 7 bases at J, with 13 bases between. This CDR3 has 14 residues. DNA for the CDR3: TGTGCCAGCAGTGATGGGAAGATTGGTAATGAGCAGTTCTTC. This encodes CASSDGKIGNEQFF.

V and J are TRBV4-1 and TRBJ2-7, with 9 bases lining up with TRBD2. Germline loops: CDR1 MGHRA, CDR2 YSYEKL. Trimming took 3 bases from V and 5 from J; bases not matched to a gene: 17. This CDR3 contains 18 residues. CDR3 nucleotide sequence: TGCGCCAGCAGCCACCGTGGGGGTAGCGGGAGAGAGTTCGACGAGCAGTACTTC. Encoded protein: CASSHRGGSGREFDEQYF.

This clonotype was seen a handful of times. The chain carries TRBV6-6 and TRBJ1-1; D might be TRBD1 (5 bases). The CDR3 loop spans 13 amino acids. Between the trimmed V and J ends, which lost 7 bases and 5 bases, there was a span of 14 bases. From germline, CDR1 is MNHNY and CDR2 SVGAGI (reference sequence). The CDR3 region is CASTLGAGTEAFF. The CDR3 nucleotides read TGTGCCAGCACTTTAGGGGCCGGTACTGAAGCTTTCTTT.

This clonotype was picked up many times. The chain uses TRBV28 and TRBJ2-6; possibly TRBD2 for D (5 bases). This CDR3 contains 16 residues. The V and J ends lost 6 bases and 3 bases respectively, with 15 bases between them. The V gene's germline CDR1 is MDHEN and CDR2 SYDVKM. CDR3 bases: TGTGCCAGCAGCCCCGTTATCGGGGTTGGGGCCAACGTCCTGACTTTC. This gives the protein CASSPVIGVGANVLTF.

This rearrangement joins TRBV20-1 to TRBJ2-3; D is undetermined. Trimming pared 6 bases from V and 5 bases from J, leaving 12 bases between. In germline, CDR1 is DFQATT, CDR2 SNEGSKA (reference sequence). The CDR3 has 12 amino acids. CDR3 in amino acids: CSAQNRGDTQYF. The CDR3 DNA is TGCAGTGCCCAAAATCGCGGAGATACGCAGTATTTT.

A few counts support this clonotype. J is TRBJ1-5 and V is TRBV2; 8 bases align to TRBD1. Germline CDR1 and CDR2: SNHLY and FYNNEI. The CDR3 totals 15 residues. V dropped 5 bases and J dropped 6; count of bases not matched to a gene: 9. The CDR3 sequence is CASSTLDRGSQPQHF. CDR3 DNA sequence: TGTGCCAGCAGTACGCTAGACAGGGGCTCTCAGCCCCAGCATTTT. The full variable domain, with the rest looked up from reference TRBV2 and TRBJ1-5, is EPEVTQTPSHQVTQMGQEVILRCVPISNHLYFYWYRQILGQKVEFLVSFYNNEISEKSEIFDDQFSVERPDGSNFTLKIRSTKLEDSAMYFCASSTLDRGSQPQHFGDGTRLSIL.

The chain uses TRBV7-8 and TRBJ2-6, with D possibly matching TRBD2 (6 bases). CDR1 and CDR2 (germline): SGHVS, FQNEAQ. This CDR3 has 17 residues. Trimming cost V 1 base and J 0 bases, with 10 bases left between them. CDR3 amino acids: CASSLGQGLSGANVLTF. The CDR3 DNA reads TGTGCCAGCAGCTTAGGGCAGGGACTCTCTGGGGCCAACGTCCTGACTTTC. The whole variable domain, remainder taken from reference TRBV7-8 and TRBJ2-6, is GAGVSQSPRYKVAKRGQDVALRCDPISGHVSLFWYQQALGQGPEFLTYFQNEAQLDKSGLPSDRFFAERPEGSVSTLKIQRTQQEDSAVYLCASSLGQGLSGANVLTFGAGSRLTVL.

This clonotype was detected a few times. J is TRBJ2-7 and V is TRBV28, with a weak D call TRBD1 (6 bases). There are 13 residues in the CDR3. CDR1 and CDR2 (germline): MDHEN, SYDVKM. Trimming removed 4 bases from V and 1 base from J, with 8 bases in between. The CDR3 loop reads CASSSGVSYEQYV. The DNA for the CDR3 is TGTGCCAGCAGTTCAGGGGTATCCTACGAGCAGTACGTC.

This clonotype was observed many times. The chain recombines TRBV9 with TRBJ1-1, with D unresolved. In germline, CDR1 is SGDLS, CDR2 YYNGEE. CDR3 length: 14 amino acids. V lost 0 bases, J lost 4 bases, and 10 bases lay in between. The chain's CDR3 is CASSVGDLGTEAFF. The CDR3, as DNA: TGTGCCAGCAGCGTAGGCGACTTGGGCACTGAAGCTTTCTTT.

The V gene is TRBV20-1, the J gene TRBJ1-5; D is unresolved. The CDR3 is 15 amino acids. Trimming took off 3 bases at V and 1 base at J, with 13 bases between the two ends. The germline gives CDR1 DFQATT, CDR2 SNEGSKA (reference sequence). This chain's CDR3 is CSASAPDGSNQPQHF. The CDR3 DNA follows: TGCAGTGCTAGTGCCCCGGACGGAAGCAATCAGCCCCAGCATTTT.

This clonotype was counted at least ten times. This chain joins TRBV5-1 and TRBJ1-1; TRBD1 might be the D (5 bases). Between the trimmed V and J ends, which lost 3 bases and 0 bases, there was a span of 15 bases. The germline CDR1 and CDR2 sequences are SGHRS and YFSETQ. The CDR3 is 16 residues long. The CDR3 coding sequence is TGCGCCAGCAGCTCCACTCAGGGTACTATGAACACTGAAGCTTTCTTT. Protein sequence: CASSSTQGTMNTEAFF.